This T cell receptor (beta chain) was observed in a study of technical replicates of blood from several donors. Profiled with immunoSEQ multiplex PCR; TCRdb holds only in-frame clones, not every one. The table records tens of thousands of clones, roughly 92% of them present only once. V dropped 2 bases and J dropped 8; count of bases not matched to a gene: 8. Germline V gives CDR1 SGHAT, CDR2 FQNNGV. The CDR3 consists of 14 residues. Sequencing used T cells isolated from PBMCs. This receptor was taken from a human donor in good health. V gene TRBV11-2 combines with J gene TRBJ1-1; TRBD1 matches at 7 bases. CDR3 DNA: TGTGCCAGCAGCTTACAATTTGGACAGGCAGAAGCTTTCTTT. Its translation is CASSLQFGQAEAFF.